These T cell receptor beta chains were read from a single sample in a study of blood T cell repertoires in COVID-19. The protocol was immunoSEQ multiplex PCR, while the TCRdb copy is restricted to in-frame clones and leaves out a portion. The data show a few hundred thousand clones, roughly 87% seen once. Sequences were obtained from PBMCs or T cells enriched from blood (not recorded which). Receptor source: a woman aged 30 to 39 who had recovered from COVID-19. Each CDR3 is given with its conserved first and last residue. A D gene is named only where the DNA matches it firmly. Clone size is given for some rows only: seen once, a few or many times, or a class if the clone is expanded.

TRBJ1-2 . . TRBV12-3/TRBV12-4 TGTGCCAGCAGTTCCAGATTACATGGCTACACCTTC CASSSRLHGYTF
TRBJ1-2 TRBD1 few TRBV9 TGTGCCAGCAGCGGCGGGACAGGACCCAACTATGGCTACACCTTC CASSGGTGPNYGYTF
TRBJ1-1 . . TRBV29-1 TGCAGCGTTGGACAGACGAACACTGAAGCTTTCTTT CSVGQTNTEAFF
TRBJ1-2 . . TRBV7-2 TGTGCCAGCAGCGCCCGGGGAGGGTCTGGCTACACCTTC CASSARGGSGYTF
TRBJ1-4 TRBD1 . TRBV2 TGTGCCAGCACGCAACGGACAGGGGGCTCAATACTGTTTTTT CASTQRTGGSILFF
TRBJ1-1 . few TRBV6-5 TGTGCCAGCTCGAAGGAACAGTTGAACACTGAAGCTTTCTTT CASSKEQLNTEAFF
TRBJ1-1 TRBD1 . TRBV30 TGTGCCTGGAGTGGCCGGGACAGGGGGAACACTGAAGCTTTCTTT CAWSGRDRGNTEAFF
TRBJ2-1 TRBD2 . TRBV4-1 TGCGCCAGCAGCCAAGAAAGCGGGGGGGCCTACAATGAGCAGTTCTTC CASSQESGGAYNEQFF
TRBJ1-1 . . TRBV18 TGTGCCAGCTCACCATCAATCAACACTGAAGCTTTCTTT CASSPSINTEAFF
TRBJ2-3 TRBD1 . TRBV30 TGTGCCTGGAGTGGCGCAGACAGGGTATTCACAGATACGCAGTATTTT CAWSGADRVFTDTQYF
TRBJ2-3 TRBD2 . TRBV11-2 TGTGCCAGCAGCCTCTGGGGAGGGGGCACAGATACGCAGTATTTT CASSLWGGGTDTQYF
TRBJ2-7 TRBD1 . TRBV3-1/TRBV3-2 TGTGCCAGCAGCCCTCGACAGGGGTGGGACGAGCAGTACTTC CASSPRQGWDEQYF
TRBJ2-1 TRBD2 . TRBV4-3 TGCGCCAGCAGCCAAGAATGGGGACTAGCGGGACCCAATGAGCAGTTCTTC CASSQEWGLAGPNEQFF
TRBJ2-5 . . TRBV19 TGTGCCAGTAGTGGCGTCTGGCAGGGCCAAGAGACCCAGTACTTC CASSGVWQGQETQYF
TRBJ1-3 . . TRBV19 TGTGCCAGTAGTATTTTGGGGGCGTCCTCTGGAAACACCATATATTTT CASSILGASSGNTIYF
TRBJ1-1 TRBD1 . TRBV27 TGTGCCAGCAGCCCGGACAGGGGAGGCACTGAAGCTTTCTTT CASSPDRGGTEAFF
TRBJ1-2 TRBD1 . TRBV5-1 TGCGCCAGCAGCTCCGACAGGGTAGGCGGCTACACCTTC CASSSDRVGGYTF
TRBJ1-1 TRBD1 . TRBV2 TGTGCCAGCTGCTCGGGACAGGGGAACACTGAAGCTTTCTTT CASCSGQGNTEAFF
TRBJ1-4 TRBD1 . TRBV5-1 TGCGCCAGCAGCGTCGGACAGGGGGATGAAAAACTGTTTTTT CASSVGQGDEKLFF
TRBJ2-7 . . TRBV5-6 TGTGCCAGCAGCGTGCGCAGCCGGAGCTACGAGCAGTACTTC CASSVRSRSYEQYF
TRBJ1-6 . once TRBV10-1 TGCGCCAGCAGGGGGACACCACATAATTCACCCCTCCACTTT CASRGTPHNSPLHF
TRBJ1-3 TRBD1 few TRBV19 TGTGCCAGCGGGTACAGGGGTACGGACACCATATATTTT CASGYRGTDTIYF
TRBJ1-1 . . TRBV9 TGTGCCAGCAGCACGGACAGAATGAACACTGAAGCTTTCTTT CASSTDRMNTEAFF
TRBJ1-4 . . TRBV29-1 TGCAGCGCCGGCGGACTTGGAGGTGAAAAACTGTTTTTT CSAGGLGGEKLFF
TRBJ1-3 . . TRBV3-1/TRBV3-2 TGTGCCAGCAGCCAAACTCGAAGCGAAGGACTGCCGCCTGGAAACACCATATATTTT CASSQTRSEGLPPGNTIYF
TRBJ1-2 . . TRBV5-6 TGTGCCAGCAGCCTCCCCGCGGCCTATGGCTACACCTTC CASSLPAAYGYTF
TRBJ1-2 . . TRBV18 TGTGCCAGCTCACCACTTTCCTCGGGAGGGTATGGCTACACCTTC CASSPLSSGGYGYTF
TRBJ1-1 . once TRBV3-1/TRBV3-2 TGTGCCAGCAGCCACCGACAGACCGAAGGGACTGAAGCTTTCTTT CASSHRQTEGTEAFF
TRBJ1-4 . . TRBV7-9 TGTGCCAGCAGCTCGCAGGGGTGGGATGAAAAACTGTTTTTT CASSSQGWDEKLFF
TRBJ1-6 . . TRBV30 TGTGCCTGGAGTGTGCAGGGCAACTCACCCCTCCACTTT CAWSVQGNSPLHF
TRBJ1-2 . . TRBV20-1 TGCAGTGCTAGTGCGGGTAACTATGGCTACACCTTC CSASAGNYGYTF
TRBJ2-6 TRBD1 . TRBV4-2 TGTGCCAGCAGCCCCGGACAGGGGGGTGCAGCTGGGGCCAACGTCCTGACTTTC CASSPGQGGAAGANVLTF